Listed here are 12 T cell receptor beta chains from one sample, sequenced in a study of blood T cell repertoires in COVID-19. The assay was immunoSEQ multiplex PCR, and TCRdb's table has in-frame clones only and misses some. In the table there are 150,000 to 200,000 clones, more than 75% of which are singletons. Sequenced sample: PBMCs or T cells enriched from blood (not recorded which). The receptors come from a woman aged 45-60 years with acute COVID-19.

This clone was seen more than once but under ten times. The V gene is TRBV30, the J gene TRBJ1-4; no clear D gene. The CDR3 covers 14 residues. Trimming cost V 2 bases and J 5 bases, with 12 bases left between them. Per the germline V gene, CDR1 is GTSNPN and CDR2 is SVGIG (reference sequence). CDR3 in amino acids: CAWSMGGGNEKLFF. The CDR3 DNA reads as TGTGCCTGGAGTATGGGCGGAGGAAATGAAAAACTGTTTTTT.

The J gene is TRBJ1-2, the V gene TRBV7-9; D is unresolved. Germline CDR1 and CDR2: SEHNR and FQNEAQ (reference sequence). Trimming removed 3 bases at V and 4 bases at J, with 15 bases between. This CDR3 spans 15 amino acids. The CDR3 reads CASSLPVRGLYGYTF. CDR3 nucleotide sequence: TGTGCCAGCAGCTTGCCCGTCAGAGGTCTCTATGGCTACACCTTC.

The genes are TRBV19 and TRBJ1-2; 7 bases agree with TRBD1. The trim removed 7 bases at V and 4 bases at J, leaving 15 bases unmatched. There are 16 residues in the CDR3. Germline-derived CDR1 and CDR2 are LNHDA and SQIVND (reference sequence). CDR3 nucleotide sequence: TGTGCCAGTAACCCGACAGGGTTTCAGGACAGCTATGGCTACACCTTC. Protein sequence: CASNPTGFQDSYGYTF.

The chain carries TRBV5-5 and TRBJ2-3, with TRBD2 as a possible D gene (5 bases). The germline V gene encodes CDR1 SGHKS and CDR2 YYEKEE (reference sequence). The ends were cut back, 0 bases at V and 5 bases at J, with 7 bases in the middle. CDR3 length equals 13 residues. CDR3 nucleotide sequence: TGTGCCAGCAGCTTGGACGCGGGAGATACGCAGTATTTT. This gives the protein CASSLDAGDTQYF. Complete variable domain (other parts from reference TRBV5-5 and TRBJ2-3): DAGVTQSPTHLIKTRGQQVTLRCSPISGHKSVSWYQQVLGQGPQFIFQYYEKEERGRGNFPDRFSARQFPNYSSELNVNALLLGDSALYLCASSLDAGDTQYFGPGTRLTVL.

The rearrangement uses TRBV18 and TRBJ2-1; 9 bases map to TRBD2. The CDR3 runs 14 residues. Germline CDR1 reads KGHSH; CDR2 reads LQKENI. Trimming removed 1 base from V and 10 bases from J; junction bases left unmatched: 5. DNA of the CDR3: TGTGCCAGCTCACCACGGCGGGGGGGCCGGGAGCAGTTCTTC. This gives the protein CASSPRRGGREQFF.

This clone has more than one count but fewer than ten. The chain has TRBV6-1 and TRBJ1-5; a weak D match, TRBD1 (5 bases). The CDR3 has 14 residues. CDR1 and CDR2 from the germline V gene are MNHNS and SASEGT. V was shortened by 2 bases and J by 6 bases, with 11 bases between the two germline ends. CDR3 in DNA: TGTGCCAGCAGTGAAAGACAGACGGGTCAGCCCCAGCATTTT. Amino acids: CASSERQTGQPQHF.

This chain uses TRBV18 with TRBJ1-2; 7 nucleotides agree with TRBD1. Germline V gives CDR1 KGHSH, CDR2 LQKENI. This CDR3 spans 15 amino acids. The trim removed 1 base at V and 0 bases at J, leaving 2 bases unmatched. The CDR3 loop reads CASSPQTGTNYGYTF. CDR3 sequence (DNA): TGTGCCAGCTCACCACAGACAGGGACTAACTATGGCTACACCTTC.

This chain uses TRBV6-1 with TRBJ2-7; TRBD2 might be the D (5 bases). The CDR3 is made up of 13 amino acids. Per the germline V gene, CDR1 is MNHNS and CDR2 is SASEGT. The V end was cut by 2 bases, the J end by 8 bases, with 13 bases between. For the CDR3, the DNA is TGTGCCAGCAGTGAACCACTAGTTTATAAGCAGTACGTC. Translation: CASSEPLVYKQYV.

There are a few counts of this clone. V usage is TRBV5-1 and J usage is TRBJ1-2; D unclear. This CDR3 region has 14 residues. Germline V gene data show CDR1 as SGHRS and CDR2 as YFSETQ. Between the trimmed V and J ends, which lost 1 base and 5 bases, there was a span of 12 bases. CDR3 residues: CASSLWSVTYGYTF. CDR3 nucleotides: TGCGCCAGCAGCTTGTGGTCAGTAACGTATGGCTACACCTTC. The full variable domain, in which reference TRBV5-1 and TRBJ1-2 provide the parts outside the CDR3, is KAGVTQTPRYLIKTRGQQVTLSCSPISGHRSVSWYQQTPGQGLQFLFEYFSETQRNKGNFPGRFSGRQFSNSRSEMNVSTLELGDSALYLCASSLWSVTYGYTFGSGTRLTVV.

V gene TRBV7-9 combines with J gene TRBJ2-5; TRBD2 aligns across 9 bases. The ends lost 1 base at V and 5 bases at J; junction bases unmatched: 5. Germline V gene sequence: CDR1 SEHNR, CDR2 FQNEAQ (reference sequence). The CDR3 runs to 15 residues. This chain's CDR3 is CASSLGGGAEETQYF. The CDR3 nucleotides read TGTGCCAGCAGCTTAGGCGGGGGGGCCGAGGAGACCCAGTACTTC.

The CDR3 loop reads CASSRLACGAKNIQYF. The CDR3 DNA is TGTGCCAGCAGCAGACTCGCCTGCGGAGCCAAAAACATTCAGTACTTC. The chain is built from TRBV21-1 and TRBJ2-4; the D segment call TRBD2 is taken from the table without a DNA check. TRBV21-1 is labeled a pseudogene. The CDR3 consists of 16 residues.

The V and J genes are TRBV5-1 and TRBJ1-1; D gene uncertain. Germline V CDR1 and CDR2: SGHRS, YFSETQ. This CDR3 is built from 16 residues. Trimming pared 3 bases from V and 0 bases from J, leaving 15 bases between. CDR3 coding DNA: TGCGCCAGCAGCTCTGGTCAGGTGATCATGAACACTGAAGCTTTCTTT. Translated, it gives CASSSGQVIMNTEAFF.